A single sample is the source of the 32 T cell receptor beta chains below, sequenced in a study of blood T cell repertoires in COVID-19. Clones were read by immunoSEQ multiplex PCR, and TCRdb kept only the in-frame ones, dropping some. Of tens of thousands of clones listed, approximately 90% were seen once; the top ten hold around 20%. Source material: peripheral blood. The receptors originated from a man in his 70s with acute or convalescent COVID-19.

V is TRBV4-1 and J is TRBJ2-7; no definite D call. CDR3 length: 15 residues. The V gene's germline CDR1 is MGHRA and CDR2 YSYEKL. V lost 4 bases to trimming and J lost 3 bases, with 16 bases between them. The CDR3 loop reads CASSLVLGLNYEQYF. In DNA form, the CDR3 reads TGCGCCAGCAGCCTTGTATTGGGCCTGAACTACGAGCAGTACTTC.

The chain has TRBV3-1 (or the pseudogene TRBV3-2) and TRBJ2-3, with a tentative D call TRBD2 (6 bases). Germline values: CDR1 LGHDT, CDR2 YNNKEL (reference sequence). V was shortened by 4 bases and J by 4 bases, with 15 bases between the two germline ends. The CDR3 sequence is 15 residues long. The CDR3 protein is CASSPGLTIADTQYF. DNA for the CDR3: TGTGCCAGCAGCCCGGGACTCACAATAGCAGATACGCAGTATTTT.

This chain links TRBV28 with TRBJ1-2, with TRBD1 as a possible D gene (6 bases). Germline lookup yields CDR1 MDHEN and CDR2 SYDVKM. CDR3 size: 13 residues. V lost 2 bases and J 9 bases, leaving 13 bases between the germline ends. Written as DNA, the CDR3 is TGTGCCAGCAGTTTACGGCAGGGGTTACGCTACACCTTC. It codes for CASSLRQGLRYTF.

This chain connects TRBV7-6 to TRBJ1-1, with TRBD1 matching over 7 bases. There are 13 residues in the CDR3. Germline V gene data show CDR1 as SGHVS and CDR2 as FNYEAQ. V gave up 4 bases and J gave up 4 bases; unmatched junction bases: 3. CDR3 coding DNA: TGTGCCAGCAGCTCAACAGGGGTCACTGAAGCTTTCTTT. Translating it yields CASSSTGVTEAFF.

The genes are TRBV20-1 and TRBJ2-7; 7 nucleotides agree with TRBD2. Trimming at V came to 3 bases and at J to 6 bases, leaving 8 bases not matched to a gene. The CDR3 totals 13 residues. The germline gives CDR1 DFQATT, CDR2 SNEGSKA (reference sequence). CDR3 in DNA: TGCAGTGCTAGTATGGGGGACTACAGCGAGCAGTACTTC. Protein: CSASMGDYSEQYF.

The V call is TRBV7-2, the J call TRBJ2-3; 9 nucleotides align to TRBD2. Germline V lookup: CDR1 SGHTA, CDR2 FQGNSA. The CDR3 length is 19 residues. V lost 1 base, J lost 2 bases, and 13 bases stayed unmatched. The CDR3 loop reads CASSLVGGGARDVTDTQYF. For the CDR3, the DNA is TGTGCCAGCAGCTTAGTAGGCGGGGGGGCAAGGGATGTCACAGATACGCAGTATTTT.

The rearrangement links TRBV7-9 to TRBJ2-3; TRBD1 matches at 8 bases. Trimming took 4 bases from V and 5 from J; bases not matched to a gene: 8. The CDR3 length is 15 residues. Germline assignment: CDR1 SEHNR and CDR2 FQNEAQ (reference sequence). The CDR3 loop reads CASSSQGARGDTQYF. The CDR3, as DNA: TGTGCCAGCAGCTCCCAGGGGGCGAGAGGAGATACGCAGTATTTT. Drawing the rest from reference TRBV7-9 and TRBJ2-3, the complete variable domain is DTGVSQNPRHKITKRGQNVTFRCDPISEHNRLYWYRQTLGQGPEFLTYFQNEAQLEKSRLLSDRFSAERPKGSFSTLEIQRTEQGDSAMYLCASSSQGARGDTQYFGPGTRLTVL.

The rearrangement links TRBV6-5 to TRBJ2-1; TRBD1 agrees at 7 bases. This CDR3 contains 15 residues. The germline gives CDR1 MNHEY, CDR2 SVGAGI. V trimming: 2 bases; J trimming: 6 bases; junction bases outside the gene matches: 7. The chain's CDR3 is CASSYLFEGANEQFF. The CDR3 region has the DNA TGTGCCAGCAGTTACCTCTTCGAGGGGGCCAATGAGCAGTTCTTC.

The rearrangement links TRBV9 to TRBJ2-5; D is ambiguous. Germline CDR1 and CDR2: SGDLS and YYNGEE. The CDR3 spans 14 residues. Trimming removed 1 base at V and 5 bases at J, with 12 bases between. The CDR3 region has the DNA TGTGCCAGCAGCGTAACAGCCGGCTGGGAGACCCAGTACTTC. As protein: CASSVTAGWETQYF.

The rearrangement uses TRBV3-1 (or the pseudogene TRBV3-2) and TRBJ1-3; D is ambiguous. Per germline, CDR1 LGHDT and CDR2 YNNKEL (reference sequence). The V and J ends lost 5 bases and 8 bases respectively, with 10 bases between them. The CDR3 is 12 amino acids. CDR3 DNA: TGTGCCAGCAGCTTCTCTGAGGACACCATATATTTT. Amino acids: CASSFSEDTIYF.

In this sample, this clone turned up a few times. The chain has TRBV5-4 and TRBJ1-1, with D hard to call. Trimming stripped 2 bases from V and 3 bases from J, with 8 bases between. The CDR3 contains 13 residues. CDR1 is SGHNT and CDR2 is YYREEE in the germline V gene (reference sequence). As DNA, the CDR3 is TGTGCCAGCAGCTTCAGGCAAGACACTGAAGCTTTCTTT. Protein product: CASSFRQDTEAFF.

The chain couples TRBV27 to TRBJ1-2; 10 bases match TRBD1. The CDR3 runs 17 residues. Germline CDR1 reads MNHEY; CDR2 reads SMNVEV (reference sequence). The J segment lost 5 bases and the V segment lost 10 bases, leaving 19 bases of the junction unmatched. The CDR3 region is CAKTSALGTGDWYGYTF. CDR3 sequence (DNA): TGTGCCAAGACATCGGCACTGGGGACAGGGGATTGGTATGGCTACACCTTC.

The CDR3 region has the DNA TGTGCCAGCAGCTTAGAGAGGGGAAACACCATATATTTT. Translation: CASSLERGNTIYF. This chain connects TRBV7-2 to TRBJ1-3; D remains unclear. The length of the CDR3 is 13 residues. V was cut by 1 base and J by 4 bases, with 5 bases left in between. Germline loops: CDR1 SGHTA, CDR2 FQGNSA.

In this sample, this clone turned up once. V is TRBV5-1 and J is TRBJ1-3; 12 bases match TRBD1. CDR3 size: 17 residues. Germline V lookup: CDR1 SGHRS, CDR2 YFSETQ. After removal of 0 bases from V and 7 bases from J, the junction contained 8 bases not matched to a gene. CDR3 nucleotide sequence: TGCGCCAGCAGCTTGGCCTGGGGACAGGGGGCGCGGAACACCATATATTTT. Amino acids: CASSLAWGQGARNTIYF.

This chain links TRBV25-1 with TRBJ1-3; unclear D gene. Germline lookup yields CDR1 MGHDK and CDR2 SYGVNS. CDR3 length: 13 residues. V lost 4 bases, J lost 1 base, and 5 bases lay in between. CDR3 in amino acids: CASSVSSGNTIYF. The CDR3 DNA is TGTGCCAGCAGTGTCAGTTCTGGAAACACCATATATTTT.

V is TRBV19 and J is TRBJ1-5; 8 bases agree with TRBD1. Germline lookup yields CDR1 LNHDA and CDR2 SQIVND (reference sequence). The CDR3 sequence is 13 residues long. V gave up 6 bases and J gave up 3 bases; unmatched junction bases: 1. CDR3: CASRDRANQPQHF. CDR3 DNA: TGTGCCAGTAGGGACAGGGCCAATCAGCCCCAGCATTTT.

Here the CDR3 DNA reads TGTGCCACCAGTGACAGCGGACAGGCTAACAATGAGCAGTTCTTC. The encoded protein is CATSDSGQANNEQFF. The gene calls are TRBV24-1 and TRBJ2-1; 7 nucleotides agree with TRBD1. The germline gives CDR1 KGHDR, CDR2 SFDVKD. The CDR3 runs to 15 residues. The V segment lost 4 bases and the J segment 5 bases; nucleotides outside the gene matches: 7.

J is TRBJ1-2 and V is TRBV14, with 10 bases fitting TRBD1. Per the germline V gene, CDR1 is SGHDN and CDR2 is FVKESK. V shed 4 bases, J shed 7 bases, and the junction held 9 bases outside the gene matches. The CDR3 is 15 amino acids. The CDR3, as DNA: TGTGCCAGCAGCCCGTCGGGACAGGGGATCAGTGGCTACACCTTC. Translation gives CASSPSGQGISGYTF.

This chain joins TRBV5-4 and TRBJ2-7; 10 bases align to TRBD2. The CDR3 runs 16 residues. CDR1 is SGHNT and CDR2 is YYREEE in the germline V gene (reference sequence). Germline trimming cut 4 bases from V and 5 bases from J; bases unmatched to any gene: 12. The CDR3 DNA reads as TGTGCCAGCAGCCCCGGACCGGGACTAGCGAACGACGAGCAGTACTTC. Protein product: CASSPGPGLANDEQYF.

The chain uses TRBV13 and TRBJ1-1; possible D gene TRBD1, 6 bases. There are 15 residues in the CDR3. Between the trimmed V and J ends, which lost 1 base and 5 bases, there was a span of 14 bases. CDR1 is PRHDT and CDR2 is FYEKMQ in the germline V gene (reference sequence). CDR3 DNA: TGTGCCAGCAGCTTAGATGGACAGTTTACGACTGAAGCTTTCTTT. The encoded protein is CASSLDGQFTTEAFF. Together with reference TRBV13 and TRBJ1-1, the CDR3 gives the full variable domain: AAGVIQSPRHLIKEKRETATLKCYPIPRHDTVYWYQQGPGQDPQFLISFYEKMQSDKGSIPDRFSAQQFSDYHSELNMSSLELGDSALYFCASSLDGQFTTEAFFGQGTRLTVV.

The CDR3 spells CAISQGRSYGYTF. The CDR3 DNA is TGTGCCATCAGCCAGGGGCGTAGCTATGGCTACACCTTC. This chain links TRBV10-3 with TRBJ1-2; TRBD1 might be the D (6 bases). V was pared by 6 bases and J by 4 bases, with 12 bases between. CDR1 is ENHRY and CDR2 is SYGVKD in the germline V gene. The CDR3 sequence is 13 residues long.

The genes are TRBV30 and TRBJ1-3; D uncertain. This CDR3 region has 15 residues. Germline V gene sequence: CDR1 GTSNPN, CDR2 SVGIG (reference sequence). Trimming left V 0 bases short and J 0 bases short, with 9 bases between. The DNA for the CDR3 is TGTGCCTGGAGTGTACGACAATCCTCTGGAAACACCATATATTTT. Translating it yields CAWSVRQSSGNTIYF.

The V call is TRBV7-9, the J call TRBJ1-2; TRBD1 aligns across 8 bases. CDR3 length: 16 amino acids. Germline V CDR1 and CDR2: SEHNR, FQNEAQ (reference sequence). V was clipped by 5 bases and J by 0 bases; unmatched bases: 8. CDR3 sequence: CASSTRQGSANYGYTF. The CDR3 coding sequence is TGTGCCAGCAGCACCCGACAGGGGTCGGCTAACTATGGCTACACCTTC.

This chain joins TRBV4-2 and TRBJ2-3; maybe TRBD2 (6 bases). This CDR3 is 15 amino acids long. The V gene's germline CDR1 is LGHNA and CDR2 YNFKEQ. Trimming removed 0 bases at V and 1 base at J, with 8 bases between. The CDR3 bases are TGTGCCAGCAGCCAAGAACGGAGGGGCACAGATACGCAGTATTTT. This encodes CASSQERRGTDTQYF.

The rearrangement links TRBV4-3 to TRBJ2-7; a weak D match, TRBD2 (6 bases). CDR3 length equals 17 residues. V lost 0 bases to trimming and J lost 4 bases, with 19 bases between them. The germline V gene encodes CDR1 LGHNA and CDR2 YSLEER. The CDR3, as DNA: TGCGCCAGCAGCCAAGATTGGGGGAGCGGGTTGAGTTACGAGCAGTACTTC. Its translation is CASSQDWGSGLSYEQYF.

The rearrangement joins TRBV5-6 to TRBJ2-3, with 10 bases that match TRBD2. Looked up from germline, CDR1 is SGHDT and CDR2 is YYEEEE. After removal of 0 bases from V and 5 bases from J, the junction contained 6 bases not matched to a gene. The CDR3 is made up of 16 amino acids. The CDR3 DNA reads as TGTGCCAGCAGCTTGGTCCTAGCGGGAGAAGTAGATACGCAGTATTTT. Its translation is CASSLVLAGEVDTQYF.

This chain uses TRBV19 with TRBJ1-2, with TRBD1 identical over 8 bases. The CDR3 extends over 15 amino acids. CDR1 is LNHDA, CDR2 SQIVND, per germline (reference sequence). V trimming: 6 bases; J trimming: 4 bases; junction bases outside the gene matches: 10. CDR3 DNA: TGTGCCAGTAGCCGAGGACAGGGCGACTCCTATGGCTACACCTTC. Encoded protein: CASSRGQGDSYGYTF.

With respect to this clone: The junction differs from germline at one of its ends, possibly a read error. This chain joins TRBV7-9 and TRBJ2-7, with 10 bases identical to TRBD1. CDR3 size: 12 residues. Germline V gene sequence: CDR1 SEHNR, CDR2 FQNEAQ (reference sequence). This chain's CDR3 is CASSLADRGEDF. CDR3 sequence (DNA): TGTGCCAGCAGCTTAGCGGACAGGGGGGAGGACTTC. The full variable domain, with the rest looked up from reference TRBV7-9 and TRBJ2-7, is DTGVSQNPRHKITKRGQNVTFRCDPISEHNRLYWYRQTLGQGPEFLTYFQNEAQLEKSRLLSDRFSAERPKGSFSTLEIQRTEQGDSAMYLCASSLADRGEDFGPGTRLTVT.

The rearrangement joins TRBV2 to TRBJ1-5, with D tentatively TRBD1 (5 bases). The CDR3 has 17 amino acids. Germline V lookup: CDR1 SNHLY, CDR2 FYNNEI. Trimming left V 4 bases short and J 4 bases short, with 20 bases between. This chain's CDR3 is CASSVHGTRDSNQPQHF. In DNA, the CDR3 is TGTGCCAGCAGTGTCCACGGAACCCGGGACTCAAATCAGCCCCAGCATTTT.

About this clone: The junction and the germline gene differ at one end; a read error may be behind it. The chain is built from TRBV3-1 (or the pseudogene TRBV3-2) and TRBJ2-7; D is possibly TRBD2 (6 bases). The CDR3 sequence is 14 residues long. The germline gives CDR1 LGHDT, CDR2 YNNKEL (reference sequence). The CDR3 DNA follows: TGTGCCAGCAGCCAAGATCGGGACTCCCACGAGCAGTACTTC. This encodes CASSQDRDSHEQYF.

CDR3 bases: TGTGCCAGCAGCCGGGACTTACAAGAGACCCAGTACTTC. Amino acids: CASSRDLQETQYF. This chain joins TRBV11-3 and TRBJ2-5; possibly TRBD2 for D (6 bases). The CDR3 totals 13 residues. Germline V gene data show CDR1 as SGHNT and CDR2 as YENEEA. V lost 5 bases to trimming and J lost 2 bases, with 9 bases between them.

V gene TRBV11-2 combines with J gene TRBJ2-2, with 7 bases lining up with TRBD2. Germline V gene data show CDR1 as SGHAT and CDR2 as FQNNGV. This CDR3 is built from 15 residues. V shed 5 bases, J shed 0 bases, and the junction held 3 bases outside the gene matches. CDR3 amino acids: CASSETSANTGELFF. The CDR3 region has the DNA TGTGCCAGCAGCGAAACTAGCGCGAACACCGGGGAGCTGTTTTTT.